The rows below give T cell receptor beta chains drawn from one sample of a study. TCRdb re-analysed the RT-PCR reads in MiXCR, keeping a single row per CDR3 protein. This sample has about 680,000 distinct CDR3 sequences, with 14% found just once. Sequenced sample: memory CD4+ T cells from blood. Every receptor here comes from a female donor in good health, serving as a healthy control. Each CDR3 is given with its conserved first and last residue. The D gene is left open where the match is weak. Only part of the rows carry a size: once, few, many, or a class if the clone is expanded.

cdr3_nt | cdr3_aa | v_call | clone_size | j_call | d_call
TGTGCCAGCAGTGATTTTGATCACAATCAGCCCCAGCATTTT | CASSDFDHNQPQHF | TRBV2 | - | TRBJ1-5 | -
TGTGCCAGCAGGGACAGGGTTTCAATAGATACGCAGTATTTT | CASRDRVSIDTQYF | TRBV4-2 | - | TRBJ2-3 | TRBD1
TGCAGTGCCGAGAAAGGGACTCTATCCTACAATGAGCAGTTCTTC | CSAEKGTLSYNEQFF | TRBV20-1 | many | TRBJ2-1 | -
TGCAGTGCTAGACCGGGACACGAGGAAGAGACCCAGTACTTC | CSARPGHEEETQYF | TRBV20-1 | - | TRBJ2-5 | -
TGTGCCAGCAGCTTAGCTAGCGGGGATTACAATGAGCAGTTCTTC | CASSLASGDYNEQFF | TRBV7-6 | - | TRBJ2-1 | TRBD2
TGTGCCAGCAGCCGGACAGTGAACACCGGGGAGCTGTTTTTT | CASSRTVNTGELFF | TRBV12-3/TRBV12-4 | many | TRBJ2-2 | -
TGCAGTACAAGACAGGGGGGGACTGAAGCTTTCTTT | CSTRQGGTEAFF | TRBV20-1 | many | TRBJ1-1 | TRBD1
TGTGCCAGCAGGAATCGCCGACAGATCACTAATGAAAAACTGTTTTTT | CASRNRRQITNEKLFF | TRBV27 | - | TRBJ1-4 | -
TGTGCCAGCAGTTTGGGGACTAGTCCAAGTGAGCAGTTCTTC | CASSLGTSPSEQFF | TRBV12-3/TRBV12-4 | - | TRBJ2-1 | TRBD2
TGTGCCAGCAGCTGGGACAAGAACACTGAAGCTTTCTTT | CASSWDKNTEAFF | TRBV7-9 | few | TRBJ1-1 | -
TGTGCCGCCGGAGACAGGACGGCTGGAAACACCATATATTTT | CAAGDRTAGNTIYF | TRBV6-1 | few | TRBJ1-3 | -
TGCAGTGCTAGAGATCCCCAGGGGGCTCCTGAAGCTTTCTTT | CSARDPQGAPEAFF | TRBV20-1 | - | TRBJ1-1 | TRBD1
TGTGCCAGCAGCCAAGTGGACAGGGGCCTCTACGAGCAGTACTTC | CASSQVDRGLYEQYF | TRBV3-1 | - | TRBJ2-7 | TRBD1
TGCAGTGCCCGACCGCCTAGCGGCTACAATGAGCAGTTCTTC | CSARPPSGYNEQFF | TRBV20-1 | many | TRBJ2-1 | TRBD2
TGCAGTGCTTGGGGGACAGGGAGGAACACTGAAGCTTTCTTT | CSAWGTGRNTEAFF | TRBV20-1 | few | TRBJ1-1 | TRBD1
TGTGCCAGCAGCCAAGATGATAACAGTCTCAATCAGCCCCAGCATTTT | CASSQDDNSLNQPQHF | TRBV4-2 | - | TRBJ1-5 | -
TGCGCCAGCACCCAGGGAGGTGGGGCCTCCTACAATGAGCAGTTCTTC | CASTQGGGASYNEQFF | TRBV5-1 | - | TRBJ2-1 | -
TGTGCCAGCAGCCCCCAGCCCTGGGGGGGGGGCAAAGCTTTCTTT | CASSPQPWGGGKAFF | TRBV7-2 | - | TRBJ1-1 | -
TGCAGTGCTAGAGGGAGGGAGGACCAAAAACTGTTTTTT | CSARGREDQKLFF | TRBV20-1 | few | TRBJ1-4 | -
TGTGCCAGCAGCCCTGGACAGGGTTTTAATTCACCCCTCCACTTT | CASSPGQGFNSPLHF | TRBV7-6 | many | TRBJ1-6 | TRBD1
TGTGCCAGCGGACTAACTAAGGGGGGGGTAGAGACCCAGTACTTC | CASGLTKGGVETQYF | TRBV6-5 | - | TRBJ2-5 | -
TGTGCCACCAGCAGTGGACAGGACCCAAGCACAGATACGCAGTATTTT | CATSSGQDPSTDTQYF | TRBV15 | - | TRBJ2-3 | TRBD1
TGTGCCAGCAGCTTAGACTGGGCCTCTAATGAAAAACTGTTTTTT | CASSLDWASNEKLFF | TRBV7-2 | - | TRBJ1-4 | -
TGTGCCAGCACTACCGGGGGGACAGGGTCCTCACCCCTCCACTTT | CASTTGGTGSSPLHF | TRBV12-3/TRBV12-4 | - | TRBJ1-6 | TRBD1
TGCAGTAGCGGGACGAACCAATTCACAGATACGCAGTATTTT | CSSGTNQFTDTQYF | TRBV20-1 | many | TRBJ2-3 | TRBD2
TGCAGTGCGAGAGCCTCATCCCAAGCCACCTACGAGCAGTACTTC | CSARASSQATYEQYF | TRBV20-1 | - | TRBJ2-7 | -
TGCGCCAGCAGCGTAGGACAGGGTACAGATACGCAGTATTTT | CASSVGQGTDTQYF | TRBV5-1 | many | TRBJ2-3 | TRBD1
TGTGCCAGCAGTTACGGATCGGGGCTCTCTAACTATGGCTACACCTTC | CASSYGSGLSNYGYTF | TRBV6-5 | many | TRBJ1-2 | -
TGCGCCAGCAGCTTGGGGAGAGGGGCCAACGTCCTGACTTTC | CASSLGRGANVLTF | TRBV4-3 | - | TRBJ2-6 | -
TGCAGCGTTGCACCAATCTCCTACAATGAGCAGTTCTTC | CSVAPISYNEQFF | TRBV29-1 | many | TRBJ2-1 | -
TGTGCCAGCAGGCTTACGGGGTTCTATGGCTACACCTTC | CASRLTGFYGYTF | TRBV5-8 | - | TRBJ1-2 | -
TGCAGCGTTCCGTCACGTGGGGGACTAGTTTCCTACAATGAGCAGTTCTTC | CSVPSRGGLVSYNEQFF | TRBV29-1 | - | TRBJ2-1 | TRBD2
TGTGCCACCAGCAGAGCTCCGGGGGGGGCGTATGAGCAGTTCTTC | CATSRAPGGAYEQFF | TRBV15 | many | TRBJ2-1 | TRBD2
TGTGCCAGCAGCTTGGCAGGGGCGGACGGGGAGCTGTTTTTT | CASSLAGADGELFF | TRBV5-6 | - | TRBJ2-2 | -
TGTGCCAGCAGCTTAGGGGGGGGACAGGGCTACGAGCAGTACTTC | CASSLGGGQGYEQYF | TRBV7-2 | - | TRBJ2-7 | TRBD1
TGCGCCAGCAGCTTGGTTGCAACTAGCACAGATACGCAGTATTTT | CASSLVATSTDTQYF | TRBV5-1 | few | TRBJ2-3 | -
TGTGCCAGCAGCTCCCGCATCGCAGAGACTAGCGGGAGTGAGCAGTTCTTC | CASSSRIAETSGSEQFF | TRBV7-9 | many | TRBJ2-1 | TRBD2
TGCAGTGCTAGTATAGGTCAGTCCTACTACGAGCAGTACTTC | CSASIGQSYYEQYF | TRBV20-1 | - | TRBJ2-7 | -
TGTGCCAGCAGCCCGGGACTAGCGCCGAACAATGAGCAGTTCTTC | CASSPGLAPNNEQFF | TRBV7-2 | - | TRBJ2-1 | TRBD2
TGTGCCAGCTCACCAGGGCGGGGTATAAGCAATCAGCCCCAGCATTTT | CASSPGRGISNQPQHF | TRBV18 | few | TRBJ1-5 | -
TGTGCCAGCACCCATGAATTAGAAGGGATCGGAAAGACCCAGTACTTC | CASTHELEGIGKTQYF | TRBV3-1 | few | TRBJ2-5 | -
TGTGCCAGCAGTGAATACGTCTTGAGGGCGTTCGACACTGAAGCTTTCTTT | CASSEYVLRAFDTEAFF | TRBV6-1 | - | TRBJ1-1 | -
TGTGCCAGCAGTACCCGTCGGACAGCCTTTTATTCACCCCTCCACTTT | CASSTRRTAFYSPLHF | TRBV6-2/TRBV6-3 | few | TRBJ1-6 | -
TGTGCCATCAGTGAGGTACCAGGGTACGAGCAGTACTTC | CAISEVPGYEQYF | TRBV10-3 | - | TRBJ2-7 | -